A selection of T cell receptor beta chains follows, all from one sample in a study of control samples from healthy donors and cancer patients. Here immunoSEQ multiplex PCR was the method, and the copy in TCRdb shows in-frame clones only, minus some. The repertoire holds over 150,000 clones, with 90% to 95% as singletons. Sequencing was performed on blood. These receptors were taken from a woman between 18 and 29 years old in good health. The CDR3 runs from the conserved cysteine through the conserved F or W. Fields, in order: V gene, CDR3 protein.

>TRBV19
CASSLQTDRVYGYTF
>TRBV12-5
CASGLVPRAGLLFYGYTF
>TRBV11-2
CASSSQDRGPYGYTF
>TRBV5-4
CASSLFGVNTGELFF
>TRBV5-6
CASSLGSFLYGYTF
>TRBV7-3
CASSLTAQERENSYEQYF
>TRBV5-1
CASSPWTGGTGELFF
>TRBV18
CASSLQESAFF
>TRBV10-3
CAMARDRAGYTF
>TRBV6-2/TRBV6-3
CASSPPGREAFF
>TRBV24-1
CATSDSTGQGGLTDTQYF
>TRBV11-2
CASSLGTVYSYNSPLHF
>TRBV5-4
CASSLDGSSYNEQFF
>TRBV10-3
CAISADRYEKLFF
>TRBV28
CASSRIRTGGYGYTF
>TRBV28
CASSLLAGAKNIQYF
>TRBV29-1
CSVLGGTGYEKLFF
>TRBV9
CASSAIGTVTDTQYF
>TRBV6-5
CATPNGWARGAFF
>TRBV10-3
CAISEYGTGFQPQHF
>TRBV19
CASSTLAGGPTDTQYF
>TRBV9
CASSEGTGSQPQHF
>TRBV7-2
CASSLLGQGADTIYF
>TRBV28
CASFSRRGWIGYTF
>TRBV7-2
CASSLGRHQETQYF
>TRBV29-1
CSVGGGRGYTF
>TRBV6-5
CASSYSGQANYGYTF
>TRBV18
CASSPSWGRTGELFF
>TRBV18
CASSPSVPGNEQFF
>TRBV4-1
CASSQEGGREAFF